This TCR beta chain was found in a study of T cell repertoires in cytomegalovirus infection. Using its own MiXCR run on the reads, TCRdb lists one record per CDR3 protein. The data contain about 570,000 distinct CDR3 sequences, 35% to 50% of them singletons. The table lists this clonotype with a count of one. Its specificity is unknown. The V segment lost 8 bases and the J segment 0 bases; nucleotides outside the gene matches: 5. Per germline, CDR1 LGHDT and CDR2 YNNKEL (reference sequence). This CDR3 comprises 17 residues. This sequence joins TRBV3-1 and TRBJ2-6; 12 positions agree with TRBD2. The receptor's source is a human donor in good health (CMV status not recorded). Some clones in this sample may be carry-over from other donors' samples. The specimen comprised cultured PBMCs, sampled from culture after CMV antigen stimulation. CDR3: CASGRLAGVSGANVLTF. The CDR3 region has the DNA TGTGCCAGCGGCAGACTAGCGGGGGTCTCTGGGGCCAACGTCCTGACTTTC. Looking up the rest from reference TRBV3-1 and TRBJ2-6 gives the full variable domain: DTAVSQTPKYLVTQMGNDKSIKCEQNLGHDTMYWYKQDSKKFLKIMFSYNNKELIINETVPNRFSPKSPDKAHLNLHINSLELGDSAVYFCASGRLAGVSGANVLTFGAGSRLTVL.